The T cell receptor (beta chain) described here comes from a study of early T cells in non-severe SARS-CoV-2 infection. Study overall: Chains were unpaired, as sequencing was done on bulk RNA from unsorted whole blood. Overall study findings and caveats: Lookups in VDJdb leaned toward anti-spike CD8 responses and missed private and CD4 specificities.

CDR1 is SGDLS, CDR2 YYNGEE, per germline. Trimming shortened V by 2 bases and J by 1 base, and 11 bases separated the two germline ends. This CDR3 spans 15 amino acids. Unique molecular identifiers were added to individual cDNA molecules. One entry per CDR3 protein, called by TCRdb with MiXCR from the 5' RACE reads. Of approximately 70,000 distinct CDR3 sequences listed, about 12% are singletons. In its sample, this clonotype was seen many times. The target antigen is unknown. The clonotype originates from an adult who was a healthcare worker with PCR-confirmed SARS-CoV-2 infection or an uninfected control (not recorded which). The donor label of this sample is uncertain. The starting material was whole blood, obtained at baseline. This chain links TRBV9 with TRBJ2-3; D remains unclear. CDR3 protein: CASSVKFDGTDTQYF. CDR3 in DNA: TGTGCCAGCAGCGTCAAGTTCGATGGCACAGATACGCAGTATTTT. The full variable domain, rest sourced from reference TRBV9 and TRBJ2-3, is DSGVTQTPKHLITATGQRVTLRCSPRSGDLSVYWYQQSLDQGLQFLIQYYNGEERAKGNILERFSAQQFPDLHSELNLSSLELGDSALYFCASSVKFDGTDTQYFGPGTRLTVL.